These T cell receptor beta chains were read from a single sample in a study of early T cells in non-severe SARS-CoV-2 infection. TCRdb redid the calling of the 5' RACE reads with MiXCR, one entry per CDR3 protein. The sample shows some 90,000 distinct CDR3 sequences, 14% to 15% of them seen only once. The sample taken for sequencing was whole blood. Receptors were obtained from an adult who was a healthcare worker with PCR-confirmed SARS-CoV-2 infection or an uninfected control (not recorded which). Both conserved end residues are part of each CDR3. A D gene is named only where the DNA matches it firmly. The size field is filled for only some rows; it gives once, few, many or a size class.

size: NA
J: TRBJ2-2
V: TRBV12-3/TRBV12-4
length: 14
D: NA
DNA: TGTGCCAGCAGAATGACTAAACCGACCGGGGAGCTGTTTTTT
CDR3: CASRMTKPTGELFF

size: NA
J: TRBJ2-3
V: TRBV2
length: 15
D: TRBD2
DNA: TGTGCCAGCACCACCACTAGCGGGAGGGCGGATACGCAGTATTTT
CDR3: CASTTTSGRADTQYF

size: NA
J: TRBJ1-1
V: TRBV12-3/TRBV12-4
length: 12
D: TRBD1
DNA: TGTGCCAGCAGTTTTAAGGACAGGAAAGCTTTCTTT
CDR3: CASSFKDRKAFF

size: NA
J: TRBJ2-7
V: TRBV2
length: 13
D: NA
DNA: TGTGCCAGCGTGGGAGATTCTTCCTACGAGCAGTACTTC
CDR3: CASVGDSSYEQYF

size: NA
J: TRBJ2-7
V: TRBV29-1
length: 11
D: NA
DNA: TGCAGCGTGGAGGGGGCTGGCGAGCAGTACTTC
CDR3: CSVEGAGEQYF

size: many
J: TRBJ1-6
V: TRBV2
length: 14
D: NA
DNA: TGTGCCAGCACTCTGGGACAAGGAAATTCACCCCTCCACTTT
CDR3: CASTLGQGNSPLHF

size: NA
J: TRBJ2-1
V: TRBV7-9
length: 11
D: NA
DNA: TGTGCCAGCAGCTTAGCCGGTGAGCAGTTCTTC
CDR3: CASSLAGEQFF

size: many
J: TRBJ2-1
V: TRBV2
length: 12
D: TRBD2
DNA: TGTGCCAGCAGTGAAGCGAGCGGGAGGAAGTTCTTC
CDR3: CASSEASGRKFF

size: few
J: TRBJ2-2
V: TRBV7-3
length: 18
D: NA
DNA: TGTGCCAGTAGGGATGGCAGAGGGCGAAGTGGCGGCACCGGGGAGCTGTTTTTT
CDR3: CASRDGRGRSGGTGELFF

size: many
J: TRBJ1-5
V: TRBV20-1
length: 14
D: NA
DNA: TGCAGTGCTAGAGCAGGGCAAAGCAATCAGCCCCAGCATTTT
CDR3: CSARAGQSNQPQHF

size: many
J: TRBJ2-7
V: TRBV29-1
length: 16
D: TRBD2
DNA: TGCAGCGTTAGTCCCAGACTAGCGGGGCGACTCTACGAGCAGTACTTC
CDR3: CSVSPRLAGRLYEQYF

size: few
J: TRBJ2-5
V: TRBV9
length: 15
D: TRBD1
DNA: TGTGCCAGCAGCGCCGGACAGGGGGTTCAGGAGACCCAGTACTTC
CDR3: CASSAGQGVQETQYF

size: few
J: TRBJ1-4
V: TRBV3-1
length: 15
D: NA
DNA: TGTGCCAGCAGCACTACCGGGACCAATCGGGAAAAACTGTTTTTT
CDR3: CASSTTGTNREKLFF

size: many
J: TRBJ2-7
V: TRBV12-3/TRBV12-4
length: 17
D: TRBD1
DNA: TGTGCCAGCAGTTTCCAATTCAGGGACAGGGGTATCTACGAGCAGTACTTC
CDR3: CASSFQFRDRGIYEQYF

size: NA
J: TRBJ2-1
V: TRBV10-3
length: 16
D: TRBD2
DNA: TGTGCCATCAGTGATCCGGGAGGGTTGTACTACAATGAGCAGTTCTTC
CDR3: CAISDPGGLYYNEQFF

size: few
J: TRBJ2-6
V: TRBV6-2/TRBV6-3
length: 17
D: TRBD2
DNA: TGTGCCAGCAGTCGTAGCGGGAGGATAACTGGGGCCAACGTCCTGACTTTC
CDR3: CASSRSGRITGANVLTF

size: NA
J: TRBJ1-2
V: TRBV9
length: 14
D: NA
DNA: TGTGCCAGCAGCCCCCGTCCGGGGACAAGAGGCTACACCTTC
CDR3: CASSPRPGTRGYTF

size: NA
J: TRBJ2-1
V: TRBV4-1
length: 14
D: NA
DNA: TGCGCCAGCAGCCAAGAGACCCAGCGACCTATACAGTTCTTC
CDR3: CASSQETQRPIQFF

size: NA
J: TRBJ2-7
V: TRBV7-9
length: 12
D: NA
DNA: TGTGCCAGCAGCTTAGGGACAGCCGAGCAGTACTTC
CDR3: CASSLGTAEQYF

size: few
J: TRBJ1-5
V: TRBV7-3
length: 14
D: NA
DNA: TGTGCCAGCAGCCAGGGCCGTGGGCATCAGCCCCAGCATTTT
CDR3: CASSQGRGHQPQHF

size: NA
J: TRBJ2-5
V: TRBV7-2
length: 13
D: NA
DNA: TGTGCCAGCAGCTTAGGTACAGCAGAGACCCAGTACTTC
CDR3: CASSLGTAETQYF

size: few
J: TRBJ1-3
V: TRBV2
length: 13
D: NA
DNA: TGTGCCAGCAGACAACACTCTGGAAACACCATATATTTT
CDR3: CASRQHSGNTIYF

size: NA
J: TRBJ2-7
V: TRBV6-2/TRBV6-3
length: 16
D: TRBD1
DNA: TGTGCCAGCAGTTACTCCCGGGACAGCCCTACCTACGAGCAGTACTTC
CDR3: CASSYSRDSPTYEQYF

size: few
J: TRBJ1-1
V: TRBV3-1
length: 15
D: NA
DNA: TGTGCCAGCAGCCAAGTCGGGGGGCGGTATTCTGAAGCTTTCTTT
CDR3: CASSQVGGRYSEAFF

size: NA
J: TRBJ1-2
V: TRBV11-2
length: 14
D: NA
DNA: TGTGCCAGCAGATACGGGGTTCACGACTATGGCTACACCTTC
CDR3: CASRYGVHDYGYTF

size: NA
J: TRBJ2-3
V: TRBV7-9
length: 14
D: TRBD2
DNA: TGTGCCAGCAGCTCATCGGGCGGGAGGGGAACGCAGTATTTT
CDR3: CASSSSGGRGTQYF

size: many
J: TRBJ2-1
V: TRBV6-4
length: 13
D: NA
DNA: TGTGCCAGCAGTGCTGACAGTCACAATGAGCAGTTCTTC
CDR3: CASSADSHNEQFF

size: few
J: TRBJ2-6
V: TRBV4-1
length: 16
D: NA
DNA: TGCGCCAGCAGCCAAGAGCCGGGGTCTGGGGCCAACGTCCTGACTTTC
CDR3: CASSQEPGSGANVLTF

size: few
J: TRBJ1-5
V: TRBV5-1
length: 13
D: NA
DNA: TGCGCCAGCAGCTTTGACGCCAATCAGCCCCAGCATTTT
CDR3: CASSFDANQPQHF

size: few
J: TRBJ2-1
V: TRBV18
length: 14
D: NA
DNA: TGTGCCAGCTCACCACTCGAAACCCACGATGAGCAGTTCTTC
CDR3: CASSPLETHDEQFF

size: few
J: TRBJ2-3
V: TRBV10-1
length: 15
D: TRBD2
DNA: TGCGCCAGCAGTGCCATGGCGGGAGGAGTAGATACGCAGTATTTT
CDR3: CASSAMAGGVDTQYF

size: NA
J: TRBJ2-7
V: TRBV20-1
length: 14
D: NA
DNA: TGCAGTGCGAATAATCTAGAAGACCACTACGAGCAGTACTTC
CDR3: CSANNLEDHYEQYF

size: NA
J: TRBJ1-1
V: TRBV11-2
length: 18
D: NA
DNA: TGTGCCAGCAGCCCCCGTAGGGGACGGCAAGGAGGAGGCACTGAAGCTTTCTTT
CDR3: CASSPRRGRQGGGTEAFF

size: NA
J: TRBJ2-1
V: TRBV6-8
length: 13
D: NA
DNA: TGTGCCAGCAGGACAGGGAGGTACAATGAGCAGTTCTTC
CDR3: CASRTGRYNEQFF

size: many
J: TRBJ2-1
V: TRBV28
length: 17
D: TRBD1
DNA: TGTGCCAGCAGTTTCCCGACAGGGGATAATACCTACAATGAGCAGTTCTTC
CDR3: CASSFPTGDNTYNEQFF

size: NA
J: TRBJ2-2
V: TRBV6-5
length: 12
D: NA
DNA: TGTGCCAGCACAGGGTTGGCCGGGGAGCTGTTTTTT
CDR3: CASTGLAGELFF

size: NA
J: TRBJ1-1
V: TRBV30
length: 13
D: NA
DNA: TGTGCCGGGGGCCAGTTCATGAACACTGAAGCTTTCTTT
CDR3: CAGGQFMNTEAFF

size: NA
J: TRBJ2-2
V: TRBV30
length: 14
D: TRBD2
DNA: TGTGCCTTAAGCGGGAGCAAGTGGAGCGGGGAGCTGTTTTTT
CDR3: CALSGSKWSGELFF

size: NA
J: TRBJ1-2
V: TRBV7-8
length: 15
D: NA
DNA: TGTGCCAGCAGCCCTACCGATGGGGGCGGATGGGGCTACACCTTC
CDR3: CASSPTDGGGWGYTF

size: few
J: TRBJ1-3
V: TRBV7-2
length: 15
D: TRBD1
DNA: TGTGCCAGCAGCCCAGGACAGGGGACAGGAAACACCATATATTTT
CDR3: CASSPGQGTGNTIYF

size: few
J: TRBJ2-5
V: TRBV6-5
length: 13
D: TRBD2
DNA: TGTGCCAGCAGGACTAGCCCATGGGAGACCCAGTACTTC
CDR3: CASRTSPWETQYF

size: NA
J: TRBJ2-5
V: TRBV7-3
length: 16
D: NA
DNA: TGTGCCAGCAGCTTAAATGGGCCCAGGGGGGAAGAGACCCAGTACTTC
CDR3: CASSLNGPRGEETQYF

size: few
J: TRBJ2-3
V: TRBV11-2
length: 12
D: NA
DNA: TGTGCCAGCAGGGGTCCGGCAGATACGCAGTATTTT
CDR3: CASRGPADTQYF

size: many
J: TRBJ1-1
V: TRBV27
length: 13
D: NA
DNA: TGTGCCAGCAGTTTAAAGAGGAACACTGAAGCTTTCTTT
CDR3: CASSLKRNTEAFF

size: many
J: TRBJ2-1
V: TRBV19
length: 15
D: TRBD2
DNA: TGTGCCAGTAGTATATCAGCGGGATCGTACAATGAGCAGTTCTTC
CDR3: CASSISAGSYNEQFF

size: many
J: TRBJ2-5
V: TRBV21-1
length: 13
D: NA
DNA: TGTGCCAGCAGCAACGGGGGAGGGAAGACCCAGTACTTC
CDR3: CASSNGGGKTQYF

size: few
J: TRBJ2-1
V: TRBV20-1
length: 12
D: NA
DNA: TGCAGTGCTATCGGGAGTGGGGATGAGCAGTTCTTC
CDR3: CSAIGSGDEQFF

size: few
J: TRBJ2-1
V: TRBV20-1
length: 13
D: TRBD2
DNA: TGCAGTGCGGGGCTAGCGGGAGTAAGTGAGCAGTTCTTC
CDR3: CSAGLAGVSEQFF

size: few
J: TRBJ2-5
V: TRBV7-8
length: 15
D: NA
DNA: TGTGCCAGCAGTTTCCTGGAGGGCCCTCAAGAGACCCAGTACTTC
CDR3: CASSFLEGPQETQYF

size: NA
J: TRBJ2-3
V: TRBV25-1
length: 14
D: NA
DNA: TGTGCCAGCCAGAGGTCGGGAGGCACAGATACGCAGTATTTT
CDR3: CASQRSGGTDTQYF

size: NA
J: TRBJ1-5
V: TRBV7-9
length: 14
D: TRBD1
DNA: TGTGCCAGCAGCCAAGGGACAGGGCACCAGCCCCAGCATTTT
CDR3: CASSQGTGHQPQHF

size: few
J: TRBJ2-7
V: TRBV12-3/TRBV12-4
length: 12
D: NA
DNA: TGTGCCAGCAGTTTTACCCGTTACGAGCAGTACTTC
CDR3: CASSFTRYEQYF

size: few
J: TRBJ2-5
V: TRBV27
length: 13
D: NA
DNA: TGTGCCACCCCCGTGCAGCGCCAAGAGACCCAGTACTTC
CDR3: CATPVQRQETQYF

size: many
J: TRBJ2-3
V: TRBV20-1
length: 16
D: TRBD1
DNA: TGCAGTGCTAGGCCCCCACAGGGGGTCATAACAGATACGCAGTATTTT
CDR3: CSARPPQGVITDTQYF